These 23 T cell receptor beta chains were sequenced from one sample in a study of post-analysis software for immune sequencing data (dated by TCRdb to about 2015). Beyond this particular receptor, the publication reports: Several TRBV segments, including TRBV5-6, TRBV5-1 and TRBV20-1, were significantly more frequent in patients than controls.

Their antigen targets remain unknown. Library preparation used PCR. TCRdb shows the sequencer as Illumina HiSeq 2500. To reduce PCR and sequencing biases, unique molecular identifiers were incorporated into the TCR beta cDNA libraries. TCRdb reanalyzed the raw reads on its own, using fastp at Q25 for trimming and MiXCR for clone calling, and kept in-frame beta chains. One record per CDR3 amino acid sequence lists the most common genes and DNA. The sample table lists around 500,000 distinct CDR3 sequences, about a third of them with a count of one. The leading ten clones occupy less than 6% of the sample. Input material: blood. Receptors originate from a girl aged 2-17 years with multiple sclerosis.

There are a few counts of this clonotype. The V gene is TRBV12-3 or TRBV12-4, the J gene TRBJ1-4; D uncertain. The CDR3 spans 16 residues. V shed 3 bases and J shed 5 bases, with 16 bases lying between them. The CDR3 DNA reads TGTGCCAGCAGTTTGGCCGATGTGGGAACGAATGAAAAACTGTTTTTT. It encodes CASSLADVGTNEKLFF.

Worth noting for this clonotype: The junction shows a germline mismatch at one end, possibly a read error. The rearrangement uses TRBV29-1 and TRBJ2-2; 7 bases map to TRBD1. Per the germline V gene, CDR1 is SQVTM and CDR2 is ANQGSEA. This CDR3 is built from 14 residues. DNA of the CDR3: TGCAGCGTTGGGGGACAGACGAACACCGGGGAGCGGTTTTTT. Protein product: CSVGGQTNTGERFF.

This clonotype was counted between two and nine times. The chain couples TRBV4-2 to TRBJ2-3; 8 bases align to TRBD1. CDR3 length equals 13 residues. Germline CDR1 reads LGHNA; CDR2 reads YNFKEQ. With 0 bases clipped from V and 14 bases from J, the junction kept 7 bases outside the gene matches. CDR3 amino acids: CASSQDLDRVGYF. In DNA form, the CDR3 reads TGTGCCAGCAGCCAAGATCTGGACAGGGTGGGGTATTTT.

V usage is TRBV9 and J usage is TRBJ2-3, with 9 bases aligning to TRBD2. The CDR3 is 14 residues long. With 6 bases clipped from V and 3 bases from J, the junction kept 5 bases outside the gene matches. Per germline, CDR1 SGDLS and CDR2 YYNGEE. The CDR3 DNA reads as TGTGCCAGCACCTTAGCGGGGGAAACAGATACGCAGTATTTT. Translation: CASTLAGETDTQYF.

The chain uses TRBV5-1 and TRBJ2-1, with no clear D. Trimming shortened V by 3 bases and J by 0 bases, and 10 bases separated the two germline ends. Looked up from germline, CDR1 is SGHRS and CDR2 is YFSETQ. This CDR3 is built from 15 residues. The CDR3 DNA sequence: TGCGCCAGCAGCTCTGGCGGAAACTCCTACAATGAGCAGTTCTTC. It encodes CASSSGGNSYNEQFF.

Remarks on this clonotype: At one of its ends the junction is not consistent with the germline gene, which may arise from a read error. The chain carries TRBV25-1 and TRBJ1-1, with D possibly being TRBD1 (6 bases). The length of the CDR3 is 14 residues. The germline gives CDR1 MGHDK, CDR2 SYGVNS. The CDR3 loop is CASSEGGRDTAAFF. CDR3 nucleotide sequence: TGTGCCAGCAGTGAGGGGGGGCGGGACACTGCAGCTTTCTTT.

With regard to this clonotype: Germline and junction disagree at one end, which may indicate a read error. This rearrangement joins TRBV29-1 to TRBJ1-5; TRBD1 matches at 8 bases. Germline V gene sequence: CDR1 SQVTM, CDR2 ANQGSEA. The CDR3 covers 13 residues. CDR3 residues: CSVSDRENQPRHF. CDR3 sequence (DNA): TGCAGCGTTTCGGACAGGGAGAATCAGCCCCGGCATTTT.

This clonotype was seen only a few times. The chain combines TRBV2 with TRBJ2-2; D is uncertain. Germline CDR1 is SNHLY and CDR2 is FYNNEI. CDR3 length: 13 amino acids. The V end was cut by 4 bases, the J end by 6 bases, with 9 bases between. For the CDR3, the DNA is TGTGCCAGCAGTGTGGAGACGCCCGGGGAGCTGTTTTTT. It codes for CASSVETPGELFF.

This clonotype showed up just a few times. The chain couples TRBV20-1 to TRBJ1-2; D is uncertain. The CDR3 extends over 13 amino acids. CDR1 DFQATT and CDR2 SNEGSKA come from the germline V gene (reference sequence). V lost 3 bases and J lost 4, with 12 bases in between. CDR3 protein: CSASNEESYGYTF. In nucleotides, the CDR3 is TGCAGTGCTAGCAACGAGGAGTCCTATGGCTACACCTTC.

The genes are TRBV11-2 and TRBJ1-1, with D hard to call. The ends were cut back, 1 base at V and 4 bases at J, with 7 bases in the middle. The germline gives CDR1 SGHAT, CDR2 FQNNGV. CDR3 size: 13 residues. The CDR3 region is CASSLAWGTEAFF. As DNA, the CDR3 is TGTGCCAGCAGCTTAGCTTGGGGCACTGAAGCTTTCTTT.

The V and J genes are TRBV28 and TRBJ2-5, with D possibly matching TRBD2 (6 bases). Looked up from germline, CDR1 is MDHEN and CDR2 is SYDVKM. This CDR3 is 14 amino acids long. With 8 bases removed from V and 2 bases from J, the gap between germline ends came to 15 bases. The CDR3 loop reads CASCSVGGQETQYF. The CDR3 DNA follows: TGTGCCAGCTGTTCGGTGGGGGGACAAGAGACCCAGTACTTC.

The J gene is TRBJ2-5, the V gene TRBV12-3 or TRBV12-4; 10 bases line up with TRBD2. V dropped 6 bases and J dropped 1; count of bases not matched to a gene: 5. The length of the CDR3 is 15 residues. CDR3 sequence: CASRRTSGAQETQYF. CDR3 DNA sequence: TGTGCCAGCAGACGCACTAGCGGGGCCCAAGAGACCCAGTACTTC.

CDR3 in amino acids: CASSLGTVRLDTQYF. In DNA form, the CDR3 reads TGCGCCAGCAGCTTGGGGACAGTTAGACTTGATACGCAGTATTTT. The V and J genes are TRBV5-1 and TRBJ2-3; D might be TRBD1 (6 bases). The CDR3 has 15 amino acids. Germline CDR1 and CDR2: SGHRS and YFSETQ. Trimming shortened V by 0 bases and J by 6 bases, and 14 bases separated the two germline ends.

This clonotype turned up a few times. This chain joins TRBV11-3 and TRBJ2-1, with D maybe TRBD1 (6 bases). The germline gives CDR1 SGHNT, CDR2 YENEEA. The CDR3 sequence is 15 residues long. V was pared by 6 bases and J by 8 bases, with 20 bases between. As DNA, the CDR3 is TGTGCCAGCAGTTCGGGCAGGGGCCGAAGCGATGAGCAGTTCTTC. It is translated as CASSSGRGRSDEQFF.

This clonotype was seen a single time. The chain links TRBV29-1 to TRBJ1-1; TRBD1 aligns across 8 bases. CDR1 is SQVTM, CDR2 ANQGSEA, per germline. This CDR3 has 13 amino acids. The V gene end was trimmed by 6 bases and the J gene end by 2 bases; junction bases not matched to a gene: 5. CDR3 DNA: TGCAGCGTGGGCAGGGGGCGCAACACTGAAGCTTTCTTT. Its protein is CSVGRGRNTEAFF.

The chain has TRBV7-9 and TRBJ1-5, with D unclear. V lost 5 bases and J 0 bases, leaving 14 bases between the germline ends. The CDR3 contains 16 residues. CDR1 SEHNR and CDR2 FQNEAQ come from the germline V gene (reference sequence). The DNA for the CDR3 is TGTGCCAGCAGCCTATCGACGGGTTATAGCAATCAGCCCCAGCATTTT. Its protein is CASSLSTGYSNQPQHF.

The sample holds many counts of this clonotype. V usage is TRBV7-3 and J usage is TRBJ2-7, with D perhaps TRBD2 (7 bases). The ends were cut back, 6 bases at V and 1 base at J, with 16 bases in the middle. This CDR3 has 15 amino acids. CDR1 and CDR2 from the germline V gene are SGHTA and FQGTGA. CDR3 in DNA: TGTGCCAGCAGTCAAGGGGGGGCGAGTTCCTACGAGCAGTACTTC. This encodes CASSQGGASSYEQYF.

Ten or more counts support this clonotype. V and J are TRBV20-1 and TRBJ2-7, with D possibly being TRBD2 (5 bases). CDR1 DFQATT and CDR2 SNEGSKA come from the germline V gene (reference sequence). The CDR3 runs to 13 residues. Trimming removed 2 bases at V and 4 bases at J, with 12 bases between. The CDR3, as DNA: TGCAGTGCTAGACAGACGGACTCTTACGAGCAGTACTTC. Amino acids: CSARQTDSYEQYF.

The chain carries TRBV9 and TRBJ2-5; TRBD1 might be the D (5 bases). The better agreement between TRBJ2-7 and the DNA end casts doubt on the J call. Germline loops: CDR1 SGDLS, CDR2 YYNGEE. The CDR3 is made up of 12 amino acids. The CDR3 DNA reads TGTGCCAGCAGCTTCCAGGGTCCCGAGCAGTACTTC. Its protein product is CASSFQGPEQYF.

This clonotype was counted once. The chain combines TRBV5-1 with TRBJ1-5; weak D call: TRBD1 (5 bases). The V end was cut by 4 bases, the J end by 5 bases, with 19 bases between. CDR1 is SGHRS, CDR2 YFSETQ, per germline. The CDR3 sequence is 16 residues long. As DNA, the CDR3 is TGCGCCAGCAGCCCGGGTGAGGGAGGGGTAGATCAGCCCCAGCATTTT. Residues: CASSPGEGGVDQPQHF.

The CDR3 region has the DNA TGTGCCATCAGTTTGGACAGCCAAGAGACCCAGTACTTC. The encoded protein is CAISLDSQETQYF. J is TRBJ2-5 and V is TRBV10-3; maybe TRBD1 (6 bases). Germline assignment: CDR1 ENHRY and CDR2 SYGVKD. Trimming shortened V by 5 bases and J by 1 base, and 8 bases separated the two germline ends. The CDR3 is 13 residues long.

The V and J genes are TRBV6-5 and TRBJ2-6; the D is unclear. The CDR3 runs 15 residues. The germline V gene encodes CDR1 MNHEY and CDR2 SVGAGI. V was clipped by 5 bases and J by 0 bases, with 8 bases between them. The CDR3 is CASSRVRSGANVLTF. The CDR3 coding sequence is TGTGCCAGCAGTAGAGTTCGCTCTGGGGCCAACGTCCTGACTTTC.

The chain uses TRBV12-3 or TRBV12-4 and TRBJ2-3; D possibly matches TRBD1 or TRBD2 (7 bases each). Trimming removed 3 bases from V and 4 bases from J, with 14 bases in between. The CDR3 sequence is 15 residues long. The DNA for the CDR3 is TGTGCCAGCAGTTTGTGCAGGGGGGGCGCAGATACGCAGTATTTT. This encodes CASSLCRGGADTQYF.